This T cell receptor (beta chain) was recovered during a study of T cells in Graves' hyperthyroidism and ophthalmopathy. Looking at the study overall: Staff took peripheral blood when the initial diagnosis was made, before any treatment began.

Amplified regions were TCR beta CDR3 sequences from RNA transcripts. The HTBI primer set was used in a first-round RT-PCR of the TCR CDR3. TCRdb used MiXCR to reprocess the multiplex PCR reads, holding one entry per CDR3 protein. The repertoire consists of around 420,000 distinct CDR3 sequences, with roughly an eighth occurring once and the leading ten covering 5.3%. This clonotype turned up a few times. Participants, patients aged 18 to 65, had newly diagnosed hyperthyroidism with a duration under 2 months. This CDR3 is built from 14 residues. Losses at the gene ends were 4 bases for V and 4 bases for J; bases not matched to a gene: 1. Germline loops: CDR1 MGHDK, CDR2 SYGVNS.

The sequenced sample was blood. This clonotype originated in a woman aged 18-29 years with Graves' hyperthyroidism. The rearrangement joins TRBV25-1 to TRBJ1-2, with 12 positions matching TRBD1. The CDR3 region has the DNA TGTGCCAGCAGTGCGGGACAGGGGGCCTATGGCTACACCTTC. The encoded protein is CASSAGQGAYGYTF.